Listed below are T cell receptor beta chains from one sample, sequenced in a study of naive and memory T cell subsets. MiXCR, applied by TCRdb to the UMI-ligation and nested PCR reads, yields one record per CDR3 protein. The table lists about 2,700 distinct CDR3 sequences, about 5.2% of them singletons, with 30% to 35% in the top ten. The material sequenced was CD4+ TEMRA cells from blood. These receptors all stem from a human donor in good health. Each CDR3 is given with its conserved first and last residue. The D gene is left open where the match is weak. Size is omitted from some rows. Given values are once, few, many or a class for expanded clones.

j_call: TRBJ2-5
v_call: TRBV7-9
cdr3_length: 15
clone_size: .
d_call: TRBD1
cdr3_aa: CASSYQQGYQETQYF
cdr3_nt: TGTGCCAGCAGCTATCAACAGGGGTACCAAGAGACCCAGTACTTC

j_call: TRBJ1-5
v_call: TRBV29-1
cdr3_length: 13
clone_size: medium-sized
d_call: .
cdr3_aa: CSVSGQSDQPQHF
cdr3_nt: TGCAGCGTTAGCGGACAGTCAGATCAGCCCCAGCATTTT

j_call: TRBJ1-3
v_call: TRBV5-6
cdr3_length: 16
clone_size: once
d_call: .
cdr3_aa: CASSLLTGTAGNTIYF
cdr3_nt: TGTGCCAGCAGCCTCCTAACCGGGACGGCTGGAAACACCATATATTTT

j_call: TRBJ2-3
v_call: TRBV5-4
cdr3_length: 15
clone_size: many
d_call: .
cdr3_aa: CASSFNPIPTDTQYF
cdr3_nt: TGTGCCAGCAGCTTTAATCCCATACCCACAGATACGCAGTATTTT

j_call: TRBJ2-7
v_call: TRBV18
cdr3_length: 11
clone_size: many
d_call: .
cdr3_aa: CASSPEGEQYF
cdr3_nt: TGTGCCAGCTCACCAGAGGGCGAGCAGTACTTC

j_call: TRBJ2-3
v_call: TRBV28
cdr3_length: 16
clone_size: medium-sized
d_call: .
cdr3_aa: CASSLVATNSAGTQYF
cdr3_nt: TGTGCCAGCAGTTTAGTGGCCACGAACTCGGCGGGTACGCAGTATTTT

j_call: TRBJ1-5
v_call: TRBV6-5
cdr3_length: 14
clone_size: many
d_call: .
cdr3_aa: CASSSLDKGRPQHF
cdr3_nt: TGTGCCAGCAGTTCCCTGGACAAGGGCAGACCCCAGCATTTT

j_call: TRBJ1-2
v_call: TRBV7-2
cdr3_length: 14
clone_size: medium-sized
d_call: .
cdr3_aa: CASSWDWANYGYTF
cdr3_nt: TGTGCCAGCAGCTGGGACTGGGCTAACTATGGCTACACCTTC

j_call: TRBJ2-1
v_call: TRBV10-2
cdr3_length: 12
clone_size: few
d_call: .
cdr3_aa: CASSEPYNEQFF
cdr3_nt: TGCGCCAGCAGTGAGCCTTACAATGAGCAGTTCTTC

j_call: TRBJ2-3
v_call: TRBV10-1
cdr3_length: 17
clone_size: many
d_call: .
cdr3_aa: CASSLGPGEFGTDTQYF
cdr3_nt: TGCGCCAGCAGCCTAGGCCCAGGGGAATTTGGCACAGATACGCAGTATTTT

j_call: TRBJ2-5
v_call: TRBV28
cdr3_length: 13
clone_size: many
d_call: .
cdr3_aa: CASRLQGRETQYF
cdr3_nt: TGTGCCAGCAGACTACAGGGGAGGGAGACCCAGTACTTC

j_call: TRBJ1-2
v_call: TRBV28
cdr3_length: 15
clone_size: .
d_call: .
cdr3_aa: CASRPWASGGYGYTF
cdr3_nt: TGTGCCAGCAGACCTTGGGCCAGCGGAGGTTATGGCTACACCTTC

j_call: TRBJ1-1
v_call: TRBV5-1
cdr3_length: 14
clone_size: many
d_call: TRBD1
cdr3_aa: CASRGDRGNTEAFF
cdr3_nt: TGCGCCAGCAGGGGGGACAGGGGGAACACTGAAGCTTTCTTT

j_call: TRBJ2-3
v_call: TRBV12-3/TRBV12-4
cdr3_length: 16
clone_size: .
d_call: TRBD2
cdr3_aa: CASSLPTSGYTDTQYF
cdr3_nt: TGTGCCAGCAGTCTACCGACTAGCGGATACACAGATACGCAGTATTTT

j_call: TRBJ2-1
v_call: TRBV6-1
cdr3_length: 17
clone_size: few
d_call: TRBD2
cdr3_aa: CASRPSRTSGVGDEQFF
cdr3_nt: TGTGCCAGCAGACCGAGCCGGACTAGCGGTGTGGGGGATGAGCAGTTCTTC

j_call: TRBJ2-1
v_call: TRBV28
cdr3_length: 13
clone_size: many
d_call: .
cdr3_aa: CAGRGTPSGRQFF
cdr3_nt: TGTGCCGGACGTGGGACCCCCAGCGGTCGGCAGTTCTTC

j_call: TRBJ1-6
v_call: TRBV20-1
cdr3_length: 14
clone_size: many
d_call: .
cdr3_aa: CSAMARVGNSPLHF
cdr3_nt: TGCAGTGCTATGGCCCGAGTCGGTAATTCACCCCTCCACTTT

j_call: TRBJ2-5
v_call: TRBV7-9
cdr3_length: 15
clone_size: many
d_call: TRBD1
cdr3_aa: CASSLAGQGVLTQYF
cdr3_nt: TGTGCCAGCAGCTTAGCTGGACAGGGTGTTTTGACCCAGTACTTC

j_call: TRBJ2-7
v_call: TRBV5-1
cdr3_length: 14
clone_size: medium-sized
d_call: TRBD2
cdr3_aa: CASSFRDYSYEQYF
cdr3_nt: TGCGCCAGCAGCTTCCGGGACTACTCCTACGAGCAGTACTTC

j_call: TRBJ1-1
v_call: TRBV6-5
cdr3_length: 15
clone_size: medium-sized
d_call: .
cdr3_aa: CASSPRQVVYTEAFF
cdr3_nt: TGTGCCAGCAGTCCGCGACAGGTCGTATACACTGAAGCTTTCTTT

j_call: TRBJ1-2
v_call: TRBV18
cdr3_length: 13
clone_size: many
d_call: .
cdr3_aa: CASSPQGGYGYTF
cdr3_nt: TGTGCCAGCTCACCACAGGGGGGCTATGGCTACACCTTC

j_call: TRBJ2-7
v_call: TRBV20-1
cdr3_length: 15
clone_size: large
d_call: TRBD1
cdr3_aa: CSARSDRGLTYEQYF
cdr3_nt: TGCAGTGCAAGGAGTGACAGGGGTTTAACCTACGAGCAGTACTTC

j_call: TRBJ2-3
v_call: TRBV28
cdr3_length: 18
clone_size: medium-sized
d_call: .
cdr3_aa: CASSLSTWAGTTTDTQYF
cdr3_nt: TGTGCCAGCAGTTTAAGTACCTGGGCGGGAACTACCACAGATACGCAGTATTTT

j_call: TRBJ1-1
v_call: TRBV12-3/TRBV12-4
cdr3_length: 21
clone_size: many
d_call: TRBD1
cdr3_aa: CASRYLSRGGIPDRVNTEAFF
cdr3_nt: TGTGCCAGCCGATATCTCTCTAGGGGTGGGATCCCGGACAGGGTGAACACTGAAGCTTTCTTT

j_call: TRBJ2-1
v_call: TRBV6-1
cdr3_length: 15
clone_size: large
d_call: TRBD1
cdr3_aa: CASNRDRGLYNEQFF
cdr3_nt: TGTGCCAGCAACAGAGACAGGGGTCTCTACAATGAGCAGTTCTTC

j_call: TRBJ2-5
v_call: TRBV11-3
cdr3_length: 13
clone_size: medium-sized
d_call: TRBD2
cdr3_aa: CASSAGLAETQYF
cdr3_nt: TGTGCCAGCAGCGCGGGACTAGCTGAGACCCAGTACTTC

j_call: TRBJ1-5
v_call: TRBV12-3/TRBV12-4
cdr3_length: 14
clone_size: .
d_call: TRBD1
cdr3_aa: CASRLGTVNQPQHF
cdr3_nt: TGTGCCAGCAGACTCGGGACAGTTAATCAGCCCCAGCATTTT

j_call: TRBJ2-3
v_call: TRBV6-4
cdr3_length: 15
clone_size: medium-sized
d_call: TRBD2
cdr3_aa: CASSDGTSGTDTQYF
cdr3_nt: TGTGCCAGCAGTGACGGGACTAGCGGCACAGATACGCAGTATTTT

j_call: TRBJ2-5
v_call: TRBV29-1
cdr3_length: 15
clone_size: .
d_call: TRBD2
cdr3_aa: CSVGETSGRAGTQYF
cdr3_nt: TGCAGCGTTGGAGAGACTAGCGGGAGGGCCGGGACCCAGTACTTC

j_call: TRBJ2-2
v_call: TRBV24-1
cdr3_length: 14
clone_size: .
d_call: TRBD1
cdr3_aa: CATGPGQGTGELFF
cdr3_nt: TGTGCCACGGGACCGGGACAGGGCACCGGGGAGCTGTTTTTT

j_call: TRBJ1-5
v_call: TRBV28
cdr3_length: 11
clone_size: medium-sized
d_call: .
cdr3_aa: CASSLNQPQHF
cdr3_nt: TGTGCCAGCAGTTTGAATCAGCCCCAGCATTTT

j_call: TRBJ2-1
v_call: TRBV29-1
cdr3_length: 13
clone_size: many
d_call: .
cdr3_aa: CSVGETSSAEQFF
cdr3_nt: TGCAGCGTTGGGGAAACTAGTAGTGCTGAGCAGTTCTTC

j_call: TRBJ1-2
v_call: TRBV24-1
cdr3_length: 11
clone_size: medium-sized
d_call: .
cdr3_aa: CATSDSYGYTF
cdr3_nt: TGTGCCACCAGTGATTCTTATGGCTACACCTTC

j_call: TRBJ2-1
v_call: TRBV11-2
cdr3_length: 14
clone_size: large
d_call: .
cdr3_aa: CASSLGGNYNEQFF
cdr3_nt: TGTGCCAGCAGCTTAGGTGGCAACTACAATGAGCAGTTCTTC

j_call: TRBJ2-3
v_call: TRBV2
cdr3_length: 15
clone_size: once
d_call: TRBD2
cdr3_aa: CASSPGTSGTDTQYF
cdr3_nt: TGTGCCAGCAGTCCCGGGACTAGCGGGACCGATACGCAGTATTTT

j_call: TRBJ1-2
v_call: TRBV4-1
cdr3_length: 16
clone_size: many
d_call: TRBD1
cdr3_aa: CASSQDPEGARRGYTF
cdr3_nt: TGCGCCAGCAGCCAAGATCCGGAGGGGGCGCGGCGTGGCTACACCTTC

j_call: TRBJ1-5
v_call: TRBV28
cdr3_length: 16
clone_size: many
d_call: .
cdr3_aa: CASSSLLLRGDQPQHF
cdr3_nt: TGTGCCAGCAGTTCCCTACTTTTAAGGGGGGATCAGCCCCAGCATTTT

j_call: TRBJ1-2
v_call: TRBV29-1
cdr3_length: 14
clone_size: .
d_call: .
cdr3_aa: CSIRGGTPNYGYTF
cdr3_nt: TGCAGCATCCGGGGTGGGACTCCAAACTATGGCTACACCTTC

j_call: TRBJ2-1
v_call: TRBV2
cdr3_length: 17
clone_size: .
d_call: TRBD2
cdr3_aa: CASSEAPAGPAYNEQFF
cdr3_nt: TGTGCCAGCAGTGAAGCCCCAGCGGGACCAGCATACAATGAGCAGTTCTTC

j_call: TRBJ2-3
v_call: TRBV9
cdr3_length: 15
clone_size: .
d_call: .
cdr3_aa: CASSVALQRTDTQYF
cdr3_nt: TGTGCCAGCAGCGTAGCTCTGCAACGCACAGATACGCAGTATTTT

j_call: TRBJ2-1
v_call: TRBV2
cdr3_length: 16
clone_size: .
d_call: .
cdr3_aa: CASSEALGLGRNEQFF
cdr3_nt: TGTGCCAGCAGTGAAGCGCTTGGACTTGGCCGCAATGAGCAGTTCTTC

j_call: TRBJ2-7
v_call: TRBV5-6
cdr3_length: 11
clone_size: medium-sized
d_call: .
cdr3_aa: CASSLGYEQYF
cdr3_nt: TGTGCCAGCAGCTTGGGATACGAGCAGTACTTC

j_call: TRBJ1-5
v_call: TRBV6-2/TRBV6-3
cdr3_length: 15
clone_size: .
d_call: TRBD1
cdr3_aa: CASSYRTGRNQPQHF
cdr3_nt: TGTGCCAGCAGTTACCGGACAGGGCGAAATCAGCCCCAGCATTTT

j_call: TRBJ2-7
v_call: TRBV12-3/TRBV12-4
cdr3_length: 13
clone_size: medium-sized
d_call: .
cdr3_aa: CASSFQGRYEQYF
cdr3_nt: TGTGCCAGCAGTTTCCAGGGTAGATACGAGCAGTACTTC

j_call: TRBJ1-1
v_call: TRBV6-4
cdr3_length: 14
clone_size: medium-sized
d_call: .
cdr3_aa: CASRGTDSNTEAFF
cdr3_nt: TGTGCCAGCAGAGGGACGGATTCAAACACTGAAGCTTTCTTT

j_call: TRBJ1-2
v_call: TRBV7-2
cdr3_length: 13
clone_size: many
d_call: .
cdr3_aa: CASSLGHLNGYTF
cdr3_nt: TGTGCCAGCAGCCTAGGACATTTAAATGGCTACACCTTC

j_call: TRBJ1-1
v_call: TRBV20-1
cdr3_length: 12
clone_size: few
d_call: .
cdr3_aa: CSALQGYTEAFF
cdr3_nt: TGCAGTGCTTTACAGGGATACACTGAAGCTTTCTTT

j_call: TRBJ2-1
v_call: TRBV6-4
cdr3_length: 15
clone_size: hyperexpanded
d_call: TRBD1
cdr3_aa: CASSDSQTGADEQFF
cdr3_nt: TGTGCCAGCAGTGACTCCCAGACAGGGGCGGACGAGCAGTTCTTC

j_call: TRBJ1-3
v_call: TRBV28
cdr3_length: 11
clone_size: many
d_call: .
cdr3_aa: CASQISNTIYF
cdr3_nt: TGTGCCAGCCAAATTTCGAACACCATATATTTT

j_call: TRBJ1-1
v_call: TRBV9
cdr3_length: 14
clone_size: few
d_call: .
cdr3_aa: CASSAVGPQGTAFF
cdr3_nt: TGTGCCAGCAGCGCAGTAGGGCCCCAGGGTACAGCTTTCTTT

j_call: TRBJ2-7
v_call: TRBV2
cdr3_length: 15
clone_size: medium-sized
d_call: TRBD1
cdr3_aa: CASSEASTGADEQYF
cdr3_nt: TGTGCCAGCAGTGAAGCGTCAACAGGGGCCGACGAGCAGTACTTC

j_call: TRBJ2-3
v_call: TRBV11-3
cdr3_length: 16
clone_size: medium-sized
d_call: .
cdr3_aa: CASSPDYSWGYDTQYF
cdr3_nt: TGTGCCAGCAGCCCAGACTACTCCTGGGGGTACGATACGCAGTATTTT

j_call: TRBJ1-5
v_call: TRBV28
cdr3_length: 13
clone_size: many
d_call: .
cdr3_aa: CATSGGRNQPQHF
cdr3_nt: TGTGCCACCTCGGGGGGGCGCAATCAGCCCCAGCATTTT

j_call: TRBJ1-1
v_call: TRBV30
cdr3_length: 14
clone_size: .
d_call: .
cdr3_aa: CAWSRQPEGTEAFF
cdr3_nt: TGTGCCTGGAGTAGGCAGCCCGAGGGGACTGAAGCTTTCTTT

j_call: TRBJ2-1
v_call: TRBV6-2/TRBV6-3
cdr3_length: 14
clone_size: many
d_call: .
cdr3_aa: CASSYPWLNNEQFF
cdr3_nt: TGTGCCAGCAGTTATCCTTGGCTTAACAATGAGCAGTTCTTC